Listed below are T cell receptor beta chains from one sample, sequenced in a study of blood T cell repertoires in COVID-19. Method: immunoSEQ multiplex PCR; TCRdb's copy keeps in-frame clones and lacks some. This sample carries 40,000 to 50,000 clones, more than 70% of them seen once, and the ten largest clones take approximately 4.8%. What was sequenced was peripheral blood. These receptors came from a human donor in a cohort sampled during active COVID-19. Both conserved end residues are part of each CDR3. Clone size is not always given. Where it is, it says once, few, many or a class for expanded clones.

abundance | v_gene | CDR3aa
NA | TRBV10-3 | CAISDGAGTSTYNEQFF
NA | TRBV5-1 | CASSRTDRAGQETQYF
NA | TRBV19 | CASSSPGGRYNEKLFF
NA | TRBV19 | CASRAGGPDTEAFF
NA | TRBV3-1/TRBV3-2 | CASTRGGRTMNTEAFF
NA | TRBV5-4 | CASSPMGEGYEQYF
NA | TRBV2 | CAGGQGIGGYTF
few | TRBV19 | CASSIRGEQYF
NA | TRBV7-9 | CASRPGQGAFGEKLFF
NA | TRBV27 | CASSQTRLEQFF
NA | TRBV20-1 | CSASSMPGRNGYTF
NA | TRBV13 | CASSLAAVGGRYEQYF
NA | TRBV28 | CASSIMAREDEQYF
NA | TRBV14 | CASRRDYSYEQYF